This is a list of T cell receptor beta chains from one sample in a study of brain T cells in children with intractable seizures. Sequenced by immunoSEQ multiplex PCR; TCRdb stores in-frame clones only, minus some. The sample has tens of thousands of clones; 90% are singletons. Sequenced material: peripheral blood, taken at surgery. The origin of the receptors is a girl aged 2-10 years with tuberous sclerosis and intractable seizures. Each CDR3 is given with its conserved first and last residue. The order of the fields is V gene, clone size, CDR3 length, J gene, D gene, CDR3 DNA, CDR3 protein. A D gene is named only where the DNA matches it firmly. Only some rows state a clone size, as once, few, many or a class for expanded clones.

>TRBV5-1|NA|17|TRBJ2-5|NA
TGCGCCAGCAGCTCGGAAGGTGGGTTCCTTTACCAAGAGACCCAGTACTTC
CASSSEGGFLYQETQYF
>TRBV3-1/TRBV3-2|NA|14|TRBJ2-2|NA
TGTGCCAGCAGCCAAGCCCCCAGGGGTGGGGAGCTGTTTTTT
CASSQAPRGGELFF
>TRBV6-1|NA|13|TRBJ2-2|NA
TGTGCCAGCAGTGAAGCTGGAGCCGGGGAGCTGTTTTTT
CASSEAGAGELFF
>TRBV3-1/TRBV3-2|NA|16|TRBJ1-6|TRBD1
TGTGCCAGCAGCCAAGTCCTGACAGGGAATAATTCACCCCTCCACTTT
CASSQVLTGNNSPLHF
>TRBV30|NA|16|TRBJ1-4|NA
TGTGCCTGGAGTGTAGCGCAGGTTGCAACTAATGAAAAACTGTTTTTT
CAWSVAQVATNEKLFF
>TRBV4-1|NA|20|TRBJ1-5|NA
TGCGCCAGCAGCCAAGATCCGTTGGTAGTTGTGGGAGTTGGCAATCAGCCCCAGCATTTT
CASSQDPLVVVGVGNQPQHF
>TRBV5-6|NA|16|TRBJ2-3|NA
TGTGCCAGCAGCTTGGTCGGGGCCACTAGCACAGATACGCAGTATTTT
CASSLVGATSTDTQYF
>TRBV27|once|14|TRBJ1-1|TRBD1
TGTGCCAGCAGTCCGGACAGGGGGCCCACTGAAGCTTTCTTT
CASSPDRGPTEAFF
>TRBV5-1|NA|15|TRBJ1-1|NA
TGCGCCAGCAGCTTGGGGCCCCAGGTAGGTACTGAAGCTTTCTTT
CASSLGPQVGTEAFF
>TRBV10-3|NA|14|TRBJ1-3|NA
TGTGCCATCAGTGAGACAGAATATGGAAACACCATATATTTT
CAISETEYGNTIYF
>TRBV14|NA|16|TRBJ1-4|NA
TGTGCCAGCAGCCACCTCAGGACAGTCAATAATGAAAAACTGTTTTTT
CASSHLRTVNNEKLFF
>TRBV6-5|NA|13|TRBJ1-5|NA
TGTGCCAGCAAAGTAGGAGGATCACGGCCCCAGCATTTT
CASKVGGSRPQHF
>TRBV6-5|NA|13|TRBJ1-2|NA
TGTGCCAGCAGTTCGGGACAAAGATATGGCTACACCTTC
CASSSGQRYGYTF
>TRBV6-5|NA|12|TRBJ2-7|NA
TGTGCCTGCGAGAGGGGTGGCTACGAGCAGTACTTC
CACERGGYEQYF
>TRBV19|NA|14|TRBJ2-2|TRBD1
TGTGCCAGTAGAACAAAACAGGGGGCCGGGGAGCTGTTTTTT
CASRTKQGAGELFF
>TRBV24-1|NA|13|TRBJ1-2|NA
TGTGCCACCAGTGACAGGGACATGAGTGGCTACACCTTC
CATSDRDMSGYTF
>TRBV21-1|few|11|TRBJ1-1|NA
TGTGCCAGCAGCAACAGCACTGAAGCTTTCTTT
CASSNSTEAFF
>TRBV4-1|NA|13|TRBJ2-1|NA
TGCGCCAGCAGCCAAGTCGTAACGCATGAGCAGTTCTTC
CASSQVVTHEQFF
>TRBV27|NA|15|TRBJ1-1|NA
TGTGCCAGCAGTTTAGGGCGGTCCCAGAACACTGAAGCTTTCTTT
CASSLGRSQNTEAFF
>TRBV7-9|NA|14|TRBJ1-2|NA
TGTGCCAGCACCCCGAGACAGGAGGTCTATGGCTACACCTTC
CASTPRQEVYGYTF
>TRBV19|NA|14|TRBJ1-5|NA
TGTGCCAGTAGTACAGGGCAGCCGAATCAGCCCCAGCATTTT
CASSTGQPNQPQHF
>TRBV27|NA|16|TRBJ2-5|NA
TGTGCCAGCAGTTCCGGTGGGGGGCGCGAATCGGAGACCCAGTACTTC
CASSSGGGRESETQYF
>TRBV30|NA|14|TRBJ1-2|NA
TGTGCCTGGAGTGTAGACGGGGTAAACTATGGCTACACCTTC
CAWSVDGVNYGYTF
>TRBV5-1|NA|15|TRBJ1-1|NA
TGCGCCAGCAGCTTGGTGCTGGGACAGAACACTGAAGCTTTCTTT
CASSLVLGQNTEAFF
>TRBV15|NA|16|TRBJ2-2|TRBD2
TGTGCCACCAGCAGAGGTAGCGGGGGTTTCACCGGGGAGCTGTTTTTT
CATSRGSGGFTGELFF
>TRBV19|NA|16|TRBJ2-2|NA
TGTGCCAGTAGTTCCACACGCTTTTCAAGCACCGGGGAGCTGTTTTTT
CASSSTRFSSTGELFF
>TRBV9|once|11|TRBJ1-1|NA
TGTGCCAGCTCGGTCGTGGGTGAAGCTTTCTTT
CASSVVGEAFF
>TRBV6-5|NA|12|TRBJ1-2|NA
TGTGCCAGCAGTTACAAGGGACATGGCTACACCTTC
CASSYKGHGYTF
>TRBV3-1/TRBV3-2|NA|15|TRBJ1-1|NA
TGTGCCAGCAGCCAAGCCCGGAATATGAACACTGAAGCTTTCTTT
CASSQARNMNTEAFF
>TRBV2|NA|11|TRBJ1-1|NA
TGTGCCAGCAAATGGAACACTGAAGCTTTCTTT
CASKWNTEAFF
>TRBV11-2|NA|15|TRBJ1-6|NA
TGTGCCAGCAGCTTAAGACAGGTTAATAATTCACCCCTCCACTTT
CASSLRQVNNSPLHF
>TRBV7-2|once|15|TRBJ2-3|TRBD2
TGTGCCAGCAGCCTCGGGACTAGCGGGGTATATACGCAGTATTTT
CASSLGTSGVYTQYF
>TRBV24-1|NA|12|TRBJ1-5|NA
TGTGCCACCTCCGAGTCGGGTCAGCCCCAGCATTTT
CATSESGQPQHF
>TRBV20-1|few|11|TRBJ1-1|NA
TGCAGTGCTAGAGACCGGGAGGGGGCTTTCTTT
CSARDREGAFF
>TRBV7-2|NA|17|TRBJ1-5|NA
TGTGCCAGCAGCTTAGCGCAAACAAGGGGGAGGAATCAGCCCCAGCATTTT
CASSLAQTRGRNQPQHF
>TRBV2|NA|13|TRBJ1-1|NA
TGTGCCAGCAGTTCCCGCGGGGACACTGAAGCTTTCTTT
CASSSRGDTEAFF
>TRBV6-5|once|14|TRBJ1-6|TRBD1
TGTGCCAGCAGTTACTCTGACAGGGGTTCACCCCTCCACTTT
CASSYSDRGSPLHF